Below, 22 T cell receptor beta chains from the same sample are listed, as sequenced in a study of blood T cell repertoires in COVID-19. The protocol was immunoSEQ multiplex PCR, while the TCRdb copy is restricted to in-frame clones and leaves out a portion. The table has about 190,000 clones, 89% seen once. The sequencing sample was made of peripheral blood. All receptors derive from a man aged 35-49 years with acute or convalescent COVID-19.

V is TRBV7-2 and J is TRBJ2-2; D is ambiguous. Germline V gene lookup returns CDR1 SGHTA and CDR2 FQGNSA. V was shortened by 6 bases and J by 6 bases, with 11 bases between the two germline ends. This CDR3 contains 13 residues. The CDR3 sequence: CASSPHIAGELFF. The CDR3 DNA is TGTGCCAGCAGTCCTCACATCGCCGGGGAGCTGTTTTTT.

The chain carries TRBV7-9 and TRBJ1-5; D remains ambiguous. This CDR3 has 13 residues. Germline V gene lookup returns CDR1 SEHNR and CDR2 FQNEAQ (reference sequence). V was trimmed by 5 bases and J by 1 base, leaving 6 bases between them. CDR3 in amino acids: CASSPASNQPQHF. The CDR3 DNA is TGTGCCAGCAGCCCCGCGAGCAATCAGCCCCAGCATTTT.

The J gene is TRBJ2-3, the V gene TRBV5-1, with TRBD2 identical over 15 bases. Unmatched junction bases numbered 8, after V lost 3 bases and J lost 0 bases. The CDR3 has 19 amino acids. CDR1 and CDR2 from the germline V gene are SGHRS and YFSETQ. The DNA of the CDR3 is TGCGCCAGCAGCTCCCCCGGGACTAGCGGGGGGACAAGCACAGATACGCAGTATTTT. Its protein is CASSSPGTSGGTSTDTQYF.

This sequence joins TRBV7-4 and TRBJ2-7; unclear D gene. CDR1 SGHVT and CDR2 SQSDAQ come from the germline V gene. This CDR3 has 12 amino acids. Trimming left V 5 bases short and J 4 bases short, with 9 bases between. CDR3 in DNA: TGTGCCAGCAGCCCCACCGGGTACGAGCAGTACTTC. This sequence encodes CASSPTGYEQYF.

The rearrangement links TRBV2 to TRBJ1-6; 8 bases match TRBD1. Germline V gene sequence: CDR1 SNHLY, CDR2 FYNNEI. CDR3 length: 12 amino acids. The CDR3 DNA sequence: TGTGCAACCGGACAGGGTGGTTCACCCCTCCACTTT. Encoded protein: CATGQGGSPLHF.

A single count supports this clone. V is TRBV10-3 and J is TRBJ1-1; D is possibly TRBD1 (5 bases). The length of the CDR3 is 20 residues. Germline V gene lookup returns CDR1 ENHRY and CDR2 SYGVKD. Trimming pared 4 bases from V and 0 bases from J, leaving 27 bases between. CDR3 DNA: TGTGCCATCAGTGTAGGCTCCCAAGGCGGGGGTATGGGTATGAACACTGAAGCTTTCTTT. Its protein is CAISVGSQGGGMGMNTEAFF.

The J gene is TRBJ2-4, the V gene TRBV30; 8 bases agree with TRBD1. This CDR3 contains 15 residues. V lost 4 bases and J lost 2; bases outside the gene matches: 7. Looked up from germline, CDR1 is GTSNPN and CDR2 is SVGIG (reference sequence). CDR3 in amino acids: CAWTQGALTKNIQYF. CDR3 nucleotide sequence: TGTGCCTGGACGCAGGGGGCCCTTACCAAAAACATTCAGTACTTC.

J is TRBJ1-2 and V is TRBV2; TRBD1 matches 7 bases. In germline, CDR1 is SNHLY, CDR2 FYNNEI. Unmatched junction bases numbered 0, after V lost 6 bases and J lost 2 bases. CDR3 length equals 12 residues. CDR3 loop: CASRGQNYGYTF. The CDR3 DNA reads TGTGCCAGCAGGGGACAGAACTATGGCTACACCTTC.

The V call is TRBV5-1, the J call TRBJ2-5, with D perhaps TRBD2 (6 bases). The V and J ends lost 0 bases and 5 bases respectively, with 17 bases between them. Germline-derived CDR1 and CDR2 are SGHRS and YFSETQ. CDR3 length equals 16 residues. The DNA for the CDR3 is TGCGCCAGCAGCTTGGTTCCTGCCCTAGCGAGGGAGACCCAGTACTTC. Its translation is CASSLVPALARETQYF.

This clone was found a few times. This chain joins TRBV6-6 and TRBJ1-1; D gene ambiguous. Germline assignment: CDR1 MNHNY and CDR2 SVGAGI (reference sequence). V lost 2 bases, J lost 6 bases, and 10 bases lay in between. The length of the CDR3 is 13 residues. CDR3 sequence: CASSYPGGSEAFF. The CDR3 nucleotides are TGTGCCAGCAGTTACCCGGGTGGTTCTGAAGCTTTCTTT.

V is TRBV28 and J is TRBJ2-5; 12 bases align to TRBD2. V was clipped by 5 bases and J by 0 bases; unmatched bases: 4. In germline, CDR1 is MDHEN, CDR2 SYDVKM. CDR3 size: 16 residues. The CDR3 is CASSPRLAGDQETQYF. CDR3 coding DNA: TGTGCCAGCAGTCCGCGACTAGCGGGGGACCAAGAGACCCAGTACTTC.

This rearrangement joins TRBV6-5 to TRBJ2-7; D gene unclear. V was cut by 4 bases and J by 6 bases, with 13 bases left in between. The CDR3 covers 13 residues. Germline V gives CDR1 MNHEY, CDR2 SVGAGI. The CDR3, as DNA: TGTGCCAGCAGTTCCCCCCGGTCTACCGAGCAGTACTTC. It encodes CASSSPRSTEQYF.

The chain carries TRBV27 and TRBJ1-4, with D possibly TRBD1 on 6 matching bases. Germline assignment: CDR1 MNHEY and CDR2 SMNVEV (reference sequence). CDR3 length: 14 residues. V was pared by 3 bases and J by 4 bases, with 9 bases between. The CDR3 sequence: CASSFTGINEKLFF. Written as DNA, the CDR3 is TGTGCCAGCAGTTTCACAGGGATTAATGAAAAACTGTTTTTT.

This clone was seen more than once but under ten times. The chain is built from TRBV10-1 and TRBJ1-1; D may be TRBD1 (6 bases). Germline loops: CDR1 WNHNN, CDR2 SYGVQD (reference sequence). The V gene lost 4 bases and the J gene lost 1 base, with 13 bases spanning the gap. The CDR3 spans 15 residues. CDR3 bases: TGCGCCAGCAGTGTTTCCGACAGGACGAACACTGAAGCTTTCTTT. This translates into CASSVSDRTNTEAFF.

CDR3: CASSLAHRQVLNTEAFF. The CDR3 region has the DNA TGTGCCAGCAGCTTGGCCCATCGACAGGTTCTGAACACTGAAGCTTTCTTT. The chain uses TRBV5-5 and TRBJ1-1; a weak D match, TRBD1 (6 bases). Germline lookup yields CDR1 SGHKS and CDR2 YYEKEE (reference sequence). V was pared by 0 bases and J by 0 bases, with 15 bases between. The CDR3 is made up of 17 amino acids.

The chain has TRBV6-2 or TRBV6-3 and TRBJ1-2; D is ambiguous. Germline values: CDR1 MNHEY, CDR2 SVGEGT. V gave up 2 bases and J gave up 8 bases, with 9 bases separating them. The CDR3 length is 12 residues. CDR3 residues: CASSYVPRGYTF. In nucleotides, the CDR3 is TGTGCCAGCAGTTACGTTCCGAGGGGCTACACCTTC.

The chain employs TRBV27 and TRBJ1-2; tentatively, D is TRBD1 (5 bases). V was cut by 3 bases and J by 1 base, with 12 bases left in between. The CDR3 runs to 15 residues. CDR1 is MNHEY, CDR2 SMNVEV, per germline (reference sequence). CDR3 residues: CASSFIAGVNYGYTF. CDR3 nucleotide sequence: TGTGCCAGCAGTTTTATCGCGGGGGTTAACTATGGCTACACCTTC.

The chain joins TRBV19 to TRBJ2-1, with 8 bases matching TRBD1. The CDR3 has 15 residues. The V segment lost 4 bases and the J segment 6 bases; nucleotides outside the gene matches: 8. Germline V gene lookup returns CDR1 LNHDA and CDR2 SQIVND (reference sequence). CDR3 bases: TGTGCCAGTAGTACCCAGGGGGCGATTACCAATGAGCAGTTCTTC. Its translation is CASSTQGAITNEQFF.

This clone was detected a few times. The gene calls are TRBV6-5 and TRBJ2-1; D is perhaps TRBD2 (6 bases). V lost 3 bases and J lost 9, with 12 bases in between. Germline V CDR1 and CDR2: MNHEY, SVGAGI. This CDR3 region has 13 residues. The CDR3 sequence is CASSYTSNLEQFF. Written as DNA, the CDR3 is TGTGCCAGCAGTTATACTAGCAATCTTGAGCAGTTCTTC.

The J gene is TRBJ2-5, the V gene TRBV6-1; possible D gene TRBD1, 6 bases. The CDR3 has 13 residues. Germline CDR1 reads MNHNS; CDR2 reads SASEGT. V was trimmed by 2 bases and J by 6 bases, leaving 10 bases between them. DNA of the CDR3: TGTGCCAGCAGTGAAACAGGGTCTAAGACCCAGTACTTC. It specifies CASSETGSKTQYF.

This chain connects TRBV19 to TRBJ2-1; 12 bases fit TRBD2. V dropped 5 bases and J dropped 4; count of bases not matched to a gene: 9. The germline gives CDR1 LNHDA, CDR2 SQIVND (reference sequence). The CDR3 has 17 amino acids. The CDR3 sequence: CASSSRRTSGIYNEQFF. The CDR3 DNA is TGTGCCAGTAGTTCCCGTAGGACTAGCGGGATATACAATGAGCAGTTCTTC.

J is TRBJ1-1 and V is TRBV27; 10 positions agree with TRBD1. This CDR3 comprises 14 residues. V was clipped by 6 bases and J by 6 bases; unmatched bases: 7. Germline CDR1 reads MNHEY; CDR2 reads SMNVEV (reference sequence). The CDR3 DNA is TGTGCCAGCAGCTCGAGACAGGGGGCTTCTGAAGCTTTCTTT. Protein product: CASSSRQGASEAFF.